The next 23 T cell receptor beta chains were all read from a single sample in a study of T cell repertoires in cytomegalovirus infection. TCRdb reprocessed the reads with MiXCR, giving one entry per CDR3 protein. The sample lists around 180,000 distinct CDR3 sequences, approximately 30% occurring once. The sample consisted of PBMCs. All receptors come from a human donor in good health (CMV status not recorded). Some clones in this sample may be carry-over from other donors' samples.

This chain connects TRBV18 to TRBJ2-7, with D perhaps being TRBD1 or TRBD2 (5 bases each). CDR1 and CDR2 (germline): KGHSH, LQKENI. The CDR3 has 13 residues. V was clipped by 6 bases and J by 3 bases, with 12 bases between them. The CDR3 coding sequence is TGTGCCAGCTCCCCGGGGCCTGGCTACGAGCAGTACTTC. Translation gives CASSPGPGYEQYF.

This clonotype occurred a few times. This chain uses TRBV5-4 with TRBJ2-3; D is possibly TRBD1 or TRBD2 (5 bases each). Germline CDR1 is SGHNT and CDR2 is YYREEE (reference sequence). V gave up 3 bases and J gave up 0 bases, with 14 bases separating them. The CDR3 is made up of 16 amino acids. As DNA, the CDR3 is TGTGCCAGCAGCTCTGGGACGTCCCTTAGCACAGATACGCAGTATTTT. It is translated as CASSSGTSLSTDTQYF.

The chain uses TRBV11-3 and TRBJ1-1; 7 bases match TRBD1. V trimming: 5 bases; J trimming: 4 bases; junction bases outside the gene matches: 7. This CDR3 spans 14 amino acids. Germline V lookup: CDR1 SGHNT, CDR2 YENEEA. The CDR3 nucleotides are TGTGCCAGCAGCCCAGGGGGGAGGGGCACTGAAGCTTTCTTT. Translated, it gives CASSPGGRGTEAFF.

This chain joins TRBV18 and TRBJ1-1; D is ambiguous. Per the germline V gene, CDR1 is KGHSH and CDR2 is LQKENI. The CDR3 is made up of 16 amino acids. V shed 5 bases and J shed 4 bases, with 20 bases lying between them. The DNA of the CDR3 is TGTGCCAGCTCATCCCCAGCGTCAGCGAGTTTCACTGAAGCTTTCTTT. As protein: CASSSPASASFTEAFF.

The V and J genes are TRBV29-1 and TRBJ1-1; 7 bases align to TRBD1. The CDR3 extends over 13 amino acids. Per germline, CDR1 SQVTM and CDR2 ANQGSEA. V trimming: 3 bases; J trimming: 5 bases; junction bases outside the gene matches: 6. The DNA of the CDR3 is TGCAGCGTTGAGAGGGGGCGAAGGACTGAAGCTTTCTTT. Translating it yields CSVERGRRTEAFF.

This clonotype was found a few times. V usage is TRBV6-2 or TRBV6-3 and J usage is TRBJ2-3, with D tentatively TRBD2 (5 bases). Germline values: CDR1 MNHEY, CDR2 SVGEGT. The CDR3 totals 15 residues. With 2 bases removed from V and 4 bases from J, the gap between germline ends came to 13 bases. The CDR3 nucleotides read TGTGCCAGCAGTTACGGTAGCGCGGATGCAGATACGCAGTATTTT. The encoded protein is CASSYGSADADTQYF.

The chain carries TRBV6-6 and TRBJ1-4, with 7 bases that match TRBD1. The germline gives CDR1 MNHNY, CDR2 SVGAGI (reference sequence). This CDR3 is 14 amino acids long. V lost 4 bases to trimming and J lost 3 bases; unmatched junction nucleotides: 2. CDR3 region: CASSWTGANEKLFF. CDR3 coding DNA: TGTGCCAGCAGTTGGACAGGCGCTAATGAAAAACTGTTTTTT.

With respect to this clonotype: Its ends do not fully match the called genes, so a read error is possible. The chain links TRBV7-2 to TRBJ2-3; D unclear. The CDR3 is 13 amino acids. Germline V lookup: CDR1 SGHTA, CDR2 FQGNSA. The CDR3 reads CVSSIDHTDTQYF. The CDR3 region has the DNA TGTGTCAGCAGCATCGACCACACAGATACGCAGTATTTT.

The chain uses TRBV7-6 and TRBJ2-5, with a possible D match to TRBD2 (5 bases). The germline gives CDR1 SGHVS, CDR2 FNYEAQ. V shed 3 bases and J shed 3 bases, with 11 bases lying between them. CDR3 length equals 14 residues. Here the CDR3 DNA reads TGTGCCAGCAGCTTTTCGGCGACTAAAGAGACCCAGTACTTC. Its translation is CASSFSATKETQYF.

A single count supports this clonotype. The V call is TRBV5-3, the J call TRBJ1-2; 7 bases match TRBD1. TRBV5-3 is labeled an ORF, and its function is uncertain. The ends lost 8 bases at V and 3 bases at J; junction bases unmatched: 13. This CDR3 has 15 amino acids. The CDR3 DNA reads TGTGCCAGCAGCATTACACCCGGGACAGACTATGGCTACACCTTC. Translated, it gives CASSITPGTDYGYTF.

The gene calls are TRBV7-9 and TRBJ1-4; 10 positions agree with TRBD1. The CDR3 extends over 14 amino acids. Germline CDR1 reads SEHNR; CDR2 reads FQNEAQ (reference sequence). V lost 5 bases and J lost 7; bases outside the gene matches: 4. The chain's CDR3 is CASSRTGGSEKLFF. The CDR3 DNA is TGTGCCAGCAGCCGGACAGGGGGGAGTGAAAAACTGTTTTTT.

Only a few counts were recorded for this clonotype. This sequence joins TRBV2 and TRBJ2-3, with TRBD2 as a possible D gene (5 bases). The germline CDR1 and CDR2 sequences are SNHLY and FYNNEI. The ends were cut back, 1 base at V and 6 bases at J, with 17 bases in the middle. The CDR3 covers 16 residues. The DNA for the CDR3 is TGTGCCAGCAGTGAAGTGGACTCTTCGTTTGGTGATACGCAGTATTTT. Translation: CASSEVDSSFGDTQYF.

The J gene is TRBJ2-3, the V gene TRBV5-1, with 10 positions matching TRBD2. The CDR3 is 18 amino acids. Germline V gene lookup returns CDR1 SGHRS and CDR2 YFSETQ. Trimming at V came to 0 bases and at J to 2 bases, leaving 9 bases not matched to a gene. As DNA, the CDR3 is TGCGCCAGCAGCTTGGCCGCGCTAGCGGGGGCCATCACAGATACGCAGTATTTT. This translates into CASSLAALAGAITDTQYF.

In this sample, this clonotype turned up many times. J is TRBJ1-2 and V is TRBV7-2; 10 nucleotides line up with TRBD1. The CDR3 spans 17 residues. Germline CDR1 SGHTA, CDR2 FQGNSA. After removal of 1 base from V and 3 bases from J, the junction contained 8 bases not matched to a gene. Here the CDR3 reads CASSLGFMTGGDYGYTF. Here the CDR3 DNA reads TGTGCCAGCAGCTTAGGATTTATGACAGGGGGCGACTATGGCTACACCTTC.

On this clonotype itself: No DNA is shown, since the ends of the CDR3 on it are uncertain; the CDR3 is the one TCRdb lists. The J gene is TRBJ2-6, the V gene TRBV7-3; the listed D gene, TRBD1, was not tested against the DNA. The CDR3 comprises 19 residues, both ends counted. The germline CDR1 and CDR2 sequences are SGHTA and FQGTGA. Here the CDR3 reads CASSFGPGRGRSGANVLTF.

This clonotype was seen only a few times. This chain joins TRBV14 and TRBJ1-6; 7 bases match TRBD1. In germline, CDR1 is SGHDN, CDR2 FVKESK. CDR3 length equals 15 residues. V shed 0 bases and J 7 bases; nucleotides not matched to a gene: 3. This CDR3 is CASSQDRQGNSPLHF. The CDR3 DNA is TGTGCCAGCAGCCAAGATCGACAGGGAAATTCACCCCTCCACTTT. The full variable domain, rest sourced from reference TRBV14 and TRBJ1-6, is EAGVTQFPSHSVIEKGQTVTLRCDPISGHDNLYWYRRVMGKEIKFLLHFVKESKQDESGMPNNRFLAERTGGTYSTLKVQPAELEDSGVYFCASSQDRQGNSPLHFGNGTRLTVT.

This clonotype has just a few counts. The chain is built from TRBV11-2 and TRBJ2-3; D unresolved. Between the trimmed V and J ends, which lost 1 base and 6 bases, there was a span of 11 bases. The CDR3 consists of 14 residues. The germline V gene encodes CDR1 SGHAT and CDR2 FQNNGV. The CDR3 here is CASSLGGKGDTQYF. DNA of the CDR3: TGTGCCAGCAGCTTAGGGGGAAAGGGCGATACGCAGTATTTT. The full variable domain, completed using reference TRBV11-2 and TRBJ2-3, is EAGVAQSPRYKIIEKRQSVAFWCNPISGHATLYWYQQILGQGPKLLIQFQNNGVVDDSQLPKDRFSAERLKGVDSTLKIQPAKLEDSAVYLCASSLGGKGDTQYFGPGTRLTVL.

The chain carries TRBV15 and TRBJ1-5; 8 nucleotides agree with TRBD1. Per the germline V gene, CDR1 is LNHNV and CDR2 is YYDKDF (reference sequence). V was pared by 0 bases and J by 3 bases, with 7 bases of the junction left unmatched. CDR3 length: 17 residues. CDR3 nucleotides: TGTGCCACCAGCAGAGAGAGGGACAGGTCAGTCAATCAGCCCCAGCATTTT. This encodes CATSRERDRSVNQPQHF.

V is TRBV11-2 and J is TRBJ2-3, with TRBD2 as a possible D gene (5 bases). The CDR3 has 14 amino acids. Germline CDR1 SGHAT, CDR2 FQNNGV. The V end lost 4 bases, the J end lost 1 base, and 9 bases lay between the germline ends. CDR3 residues: CASSSRTRTDTQYF. The CDR3 region has the DNA TGTGCCAGCAGCTCCCGGACTCGCACAGATACGCAGTATTTT.

The J gene is TRBJ2-6, the V gene TRBV11-3; TRBD1 matches at 10 bases. V was pared by 1 base and J by 2 bases, with 2 bases of the junction left unmatched. The germline V gene has CDR1 SGHNT and CDR2 YENEEA. The CDR3 is 17 amino acids. The DNA of the CDR3 is TGTGCCAGCAGCTTAGGACAGGGGGCAGCTGGGGCCAACGTCCTGACTTTC. This translates into CASSLGQGAAGANVLTF.

The chain uses TRBV18 and TRBJ2-7, with TRBD1 matching 9 bases. Germline V lookup: CDR1 KGHSH, CDR2 LQKENI. Trimming at V came to 3 bases and at J to 2 bases, leaving 8 bases not matched to a gene. The CDR3 runs 16 residues. The CDR3 DNA reads as TGTGCCAGCTCACCCCTTCCGGGACAGGGTACCTACGAGCAGTACTTC. Its protein product is CASSPLPGQGTYEQYF.

The gene calls are TRBV29-1 and TRBJ2-5, with 9 bases aligning to TRBD2. Germline V gene lookup returns CDR1 SQVTM and CDR2 ANQGSEA. The CDR3 consists of 13 residues. The V segment lost 7 bases and the J segment 1 base; nucleotides outside the gene matches: 4. Here the CDR3 DNA reads TGCAGCGCCAGGCGGGGGGGCCAAGAGACCCAGTACTTC. It specifies CSARRGGQETQYF.

The CDR3 DNA reads as TGTGCCAGCAGTGAAAAACGGGGTATAACCAAAAACATTCAGTACTTC. Translating it yields CASSEKRGITKNIQYF. V usage is TRBV2 and J usage is TRBJ2-4; D might be TRBD2 (5 bases). The CDR3 extends over 16 amino acids. Trimming pared 2 bases from V and 2 bases from J, leaving 13 bases between. Germline loops: CDR1 SNHLY, CDR2 FYNNEI.